The 3 T cell receptor beta chains in this list originate from one sample, sequenced in a study of blood T cells in healthy people across ages. A second 7 to 11 cycle PCR used barcoded and J-beta primers. TCRdb itself ran the 5' RACE reads through MiXCR, one entry per CDR3 protein. The sample comprises about 1 million distinct CDR3 sequences, almost 25% of which are singletons, and approximately 0.71% rests with the top ten. These data are also associated with another study on T cells of mothers and their children.

The sequenced material came from blood. All receptors come from a girl aged 2-10 years in good health.

This clonotype has more than one count but fewer than ten. The chain recombines TRBV29-1 with TRBJ2-5; D not certain. The CDR3 spans 8 residues. Trimming cost V 2 bases and J 9 bases, with 1 base left between them. Germline loops: CDR1 SQVTM, CDR2 ANQGSEA. CDR3 protein: CSVESQYF. The CDR3 coding sequence is TGCAGCGTTGAATCCCAGTACTTC.

This clonotype was counted only a few times. The chain is built from TRBV4-1 and TRBJ2-7; TRBD1 might be the D (6 bases). The V and J ends lost 3 bases and 4 bases respectively, with 10 bases between them. CDR3 length: 13 residues. Germline lookup yields CDR1 MGHRA and CDR2 YSYEKL. The CDR3 DNA reads as TGCGCCAGCAGCCAGCTAACAGGGTACGAGCAGTACTTC. This codes for CASSQLTGYEQYF.

The V gene is TRBV10-3, the J gene TRBJ1-3, with D unclear. Germline V gives CDR1 ENHRY, CDR2 SYGVKD. The CDR3 extends over 13 amino acids. The ends were cut back, 10 bases at V and 0 bases at J, with 10 bases in the middle. The CDR3 reads CATQNGSGNTIYF. The CDR3 region has the DNA TGTGCCACGCAGAATGGCTCTGGAAACACCATATATTTT.